This T cell receptor beta chain is drawn from a study of OX40 agonist ivuxolimab in advanced cancers. In germline, CDR1 is SNHLY, CDR2 FYNNEI. V lost 6 bases, J lost 11 bases, and 16 bases lay in between. CDR3 length equals 12 residues. Sequencing was performed with immunoSEQ multiplex PCR; in TCRdb, only in-frame clones are kept and a portion is missing. This table holds about 79,000 clones, around 90% found once. This clonotype was obtained from an adult with an advanced solid tumor such as melanoma, head and neck, liver or kidney cancer. The specimen was CD4+ or CD8+ T cells sorted from blood, collected in a trial of the OX40 agonist ivuxolimab. The V call is TRBV2, the J call TRBJ1-1; D possibly corresponds to TRBD1 (6 bases). CDR3 DNA: TGTGCCAGCAGGGCAACAGGGTCGGAGGCTTTCTTT. It yields the protein CASRATGSEAFF.